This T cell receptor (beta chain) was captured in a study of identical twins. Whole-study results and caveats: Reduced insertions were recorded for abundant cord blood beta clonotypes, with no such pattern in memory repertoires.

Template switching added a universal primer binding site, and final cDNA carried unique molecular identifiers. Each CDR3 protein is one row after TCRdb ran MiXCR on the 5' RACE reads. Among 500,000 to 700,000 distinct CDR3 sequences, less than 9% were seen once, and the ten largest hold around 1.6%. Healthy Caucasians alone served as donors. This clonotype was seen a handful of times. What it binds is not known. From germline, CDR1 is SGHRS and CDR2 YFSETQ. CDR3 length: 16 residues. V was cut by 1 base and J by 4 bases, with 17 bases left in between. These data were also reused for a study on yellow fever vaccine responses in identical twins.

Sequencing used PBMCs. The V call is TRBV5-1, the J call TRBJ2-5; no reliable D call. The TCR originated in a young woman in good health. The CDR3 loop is CASSLHRTRIPETQYF. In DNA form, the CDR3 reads TGCGCCAGCAGCTTGCACCGTACGAGGATCCCAGAGACCCAGTACTTC.